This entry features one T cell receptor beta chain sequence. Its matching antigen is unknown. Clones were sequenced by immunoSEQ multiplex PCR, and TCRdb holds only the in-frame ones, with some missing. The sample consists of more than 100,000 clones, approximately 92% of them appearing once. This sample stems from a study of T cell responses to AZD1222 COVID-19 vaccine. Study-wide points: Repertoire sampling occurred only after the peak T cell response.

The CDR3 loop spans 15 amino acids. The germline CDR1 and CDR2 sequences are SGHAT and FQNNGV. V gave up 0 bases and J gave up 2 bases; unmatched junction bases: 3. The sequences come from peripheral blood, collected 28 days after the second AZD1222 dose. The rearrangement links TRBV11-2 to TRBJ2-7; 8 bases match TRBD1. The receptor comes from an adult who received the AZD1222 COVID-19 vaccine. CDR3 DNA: TGTGCCAGCAGCTTAGAGTGGACAGGGCCCTACGAGCAGTACTTC. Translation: CASSLEWTGPYEQYF.